One sample yielded the 32 T cell receptor beta chains listed below, sequenced in a study of cytomegalovirus exposure and HLA in healthy donors. 13 Jbeta primers and 60 Vbeta primers were used for the PCR. Profiled with immunoSEQ multiplex PCR; TCRdb holds only in-frame clones, not every one. This table holds approximately 52,000 clones. The sample consisted of PBMCs. The receptors stem from a woman aged 60-75 years in good health and CMV-seropositive.

V is TRBV5-1 and J is TRBJ1-5; possibly TRBD1 for D (6 bases). The CDR3 runs 15 residues. V was clipped by 0 bases and J by 0 bases, with 7 bases between them. Germline loops: CDR1 SGHRS, CDR2 YFSETQ. CDR3 in DNA: TGCGCCAGCAGCTTGGAGGGGGTTAGCAATCAGCCCCAGCATTTT. Amino acid sequence: CASSLEGVSNQPQHF.

The CDR3, as DNA: TGCGCCAGCAGCTTAGGACTAGCGGGGGGCAGTAGCACAGATACGCAGTATTTT. This encodes CASSLGLAGGSSTDTQYF. The chain uses TRBV5-1 and TRBJ2-3, with TRBD2 matching over 14 bases. Germline-derived CDR1 and CDR2 are SGHRS and YFSETQ. V gave up 2 bases and J gave up 0 bases; unmatched junction bases: 5. The CDR3 has 18 residues.

This sequence joins TRBV18 and TRBJ2-7, with D uncertain. Trimming cost V 0 bases and J 10 bases, with 13 bases left between them. CDR1 and CDR2 from the germline V gene are KGHSH and LQKENI. The CDR3 is 13 residues long. The CDR3 loop is CASSPPGAKAQYF. CDR3 coding DNA: TGTGCCAGCTCACCACCGGGCGCAAAGGCTCAGTACTTC. Supplemented by reference TRBV18 and TRBJ2-7, the full variable domain reads NAGVMQNPRHLVRRRGQEARLRCSPMKGHSHVYWYRQLPEEGLKFMVYLQKENIIDESGMPKERFSAEFPKEGPSILRIQQVVRGDSAAYFCASSPPGAKAQYFGPGTRLTVT.

This sequence joins TRBV27 and TRBJ1-2; 8 bases line up with TRBD1. Germline V CDR1 and CDR2: MNHEY, SMNVEV (reference sequence). The CDR3 contains 14 residues. The junction had 15 bases not matched to a gene; V was cut back by 10 bases and J by 8 bases. The CDR3 loop is CATSPIQGAGGYTF. CDR3 in DNA: TGTGCCACTTCGCCCATTCAGGGGGCTGGGGGCTACACCTTC.

CDR3 bases: TGTGCCAGCAGCTTGGGGACAGGGAGCTCCTACGAGCAGTACTTC. Translation gives CASSLGTGSSYEQYF. This sequence joins TRBV5-8 and TRBJ2-7; 8 bases line up with TRBD1. CDR3 length: 15 amino acids. V lost 0 bases, J lost 0 bases, and 2 bases stayed unmatched. From germline, CDR1 is SGHTS and CDR2 YDEGEE.

V and J are TRBV10-1 and TRBJ2-1; the D is unclear. V was pared by 4 bases and J by 0 bases, with 10 bases between. The CDR3 is 15 amino acids. Germline-derived CDR1 and CDR2 are WNHNN and SYGVQD (reference sequence). The CDR3 protein is CASSAQANSYNEQFF. The DNA for the CDR3 is TGCGCCAGCAGTGCGCAGGCAAACTCCTACAATGAGCAGTTCTTC.

This rearrangement joins TRBV19 to TRBJ2-2; 10 bases are a match to TRBD2. After removal of 3 bases from V and 4 bases from J, the junction contained 5 bases not matched to a gene. The CDR3 has 16 residues. Germline CDR1 and CDR2: LNHDA and SQIVND (reference sequence). The CDR3 here is CASSISGGASTGELFF. In DNA form, the CDR3 reads TGTGCCAGTAGTATCAGCGGGGGGGCGAGCACCGGGGAGCTGTTTTTT.

The J gene is TRBJ2-7, the V gene TRBV29-1; 7 bases agree with TRBD1. CDR1 and CDR2 (germline): SQVTM, ANQGSEA. The J segment lost 4 bases and the V segment lost 3 bases, leaving 9 bases of the junction unmatched. The CDR3 has 14 residues. CDR3 in DNA: TGCAGCGTTGACCTTCCAGGACAGGCGTACGAGCAGTACTTC. Encoded protein: CSVDLPGQAYEQYF.

The rearrangement links TRBV5-1 to TRBJ1-1; possible D gene TRBD1, 5 bases. The CDR3 totals 16 residues. The V end lost 5 bases, the J end lost 5 bases, and 22 bases lay between the germline ends. Looked up from germline, CDR1 is SGHRS and CDR2 is YFSETQ. CDR3 region: CASRPDWGRVGTEAFF. In nucleotides, the CDR3 is TGCGCCAGCAGACCCGACTGGGGCAGGGTGGGTACTGAAGCTTTCTTT.

The chain joins TRBV6-5 to TRBJ2-1; D call uncertain. CDR1 and CDR2 (germline): MNHEY, SVGAGI. Trimming removed 6 bases at V and 10 bases at J, with 13 bases between. The CDR3 is 12 residues long. The CDR3 loop is CASSLPTGEQFF. The CDR3 DNA reads as TGTGCCAGCAGCCTCCCGACTGGGGAGCAGTTCTTC.

V and J are TRBV6-5 and TRBJ1-3; 7 nucleotides match TRBD1. CDR1 is MNHEY and CDR2 is SVGAGI in the germline V gene. The V segment lost 2 bases and the J segment 0 bases; nucleotides outside the gene matches: 4. The CDR3 loop spans 16 amino acids. For the CDR3, the DNA is TGTGCCAGCAGTTACAGGGGGCGATTCTCTGGAAACACCATATATTTT. This codes for CASSYRGRFSGNTIYF.

V is TRBV2 and J is TRBJ2-1; 7 bases agree with TRBD2. Germline trimming cut 5 bases from V and 8 bases from J; bases unmatched to any gene: 3. The CDR3 loop spans 12 amino acids. The germline V gene has CDR1 SNHLY and CDR2 FYNNEI. The CDR3 DNA follows: TGTGCCAGCAGTTCTAGCGGTTATGAGCAGTTCTTC. This encodes CASSSSGYEQFF.

V and J are TRBV20-1 and TRBJ2-5; D remains ambiguous. The germline gives CDR1 DFQATT, CDR2 SNEGSKA (reference sequence). This CDR3 region has 11 residues. V lost 6 bases, J lost 5 bases, and 10 bases lay in between. CDR3 DNA: TGCAGTGCGCGCAGAGGCGAGACCCAGTACTTC. It specifies CSARRGETQYF.

This chain connects TRBV7-9 to TRBJ1-3, with 9 bases fitting TRBD1. V shed 1 base, J shed 0 bases, and the junction held 4 bases outside the gene matches. The germline gives CDR1 SEHNR, CDR2 FQNEAQ (reference sequence). The CDR3 sequence is 17 residues long. The CDR3 sequence: CASSLDTGGNSGNTIYF. As DNA, the CDR3 is TGTGCCAGCAGCTTAGATACAGGGGGCAACTCTGGAAACACCATATATTTT. The full variable domain, completed using reference TRBV7-9 and TRBJ1-3, is DTGVSQNPRHKITKRGQNVTFRCDPISEHNRLYWYRQTLGQGPEFLTYFQNEAQLEKSRLLSDRFSAERPKGSFSTLEIQRTEQGDSAMYLCASSLDTGGNSGNTIYFGEGSWLTVV.

CDR3 residues: CASSRTLTGDTEAFF. In nucleotides, the CDR3 is TGTGCCAGCTCTCGGACGCTAACAGGGGACACTGAAGCTTTCTTT. V and J are TRBV18 and TRBJ1-1; TRBD1 agrees at 7 bases. Unmatched junction bases numbered 10, after V lost 6 bases and J lost 3 bases. CDR3 length equals 15 residues. In germline, CDR1 is KGHSH, CDR2 LQKENI.

Judged by frequency, this clone is medium-sized (0.01 to 0.1%). The chain combines TRBV7-2 with TRBJ2-1; 10 positions match TRBD2. Per the germline V gene, CDR1 is SGHTA and CDR2 is FQGNSA. The V and J ends lost 2 bases and 10 bases, in that order; junction bases with no gene match: 8. The CDR3 contains 15 residues. CDR3 nucleotides: TGTGCCAGCAGCTTAATGAGCGGGGGGGCCCGGGAGCAGTTCTTC. Translating gives CASSLMSGGAREQFF.

J is TRBJ1-4 and V is TRBV28; 7 bases align to TRBD1. Germline values: CDR1 MDHEN, CDR2 SYDVKM. There are 15 residues in the CDR3. The V and J ends lost 5 bases and 13 bases, in that order; junction bases with no gene match: 16. Here the CDR3 DNA reads TGTGCCAGCAGTCCAGGGGGTGGGGGCGAGGAGCGACTGTTTTTT. It codes for CASSPGGGGEERLFF.

This sequence joins TRBV5-4 and TRBJ1-1, with 8 bases fitting TRBD1. The ends lost 4 bases at V and 0 bases at J; junction bases unmatched: 2. CDR3 length: 14 residues. CDR1 SGHNT and CDR2 YYREEE come from the germline V gene (reference sequence). The CDR3 loop reads CASSIQGVNTEAFF. Written as DNA, the CDR3 is TGTGCCAGCAGCATACAGGGGGTGAACACTGAAGCTTTCTTT.

The V call is TRBV28, the J call TRBJ1-1; 8 bases line up with TRBD1. This CDR3 has 17 amino acids. V shed 8 bases, J shed 6 bases, and the junction held 20 bases outside the gene matches. Germline values: CDR1 MDHEN, CDR2 SYDVKM. CDR3 sequence (DNA): TGTGCCAGCTCGACCCCCAGGGGGCCCGGCTCTTCCTCTGAAGCTTTCTTT. Its protein is CASSTPRGPGSSSEAFF.

Note on this clone: Sequence at one end of the junction differs from germline and may be a read error. V is TRBV7-7 and J is TRBJ2-7, with 9 bases identical to TRBD2. The germline V gene encodes CDR1 SSHAT and CDR2 FNYEAQ (reference sequence). This CDR3 has 15 residues. The CDR3 here is CASSPAGSGGYEQYF. CDR3 bases: TGTGCTAGCAGCCCCGCGGGTAGCGGGGGCTACGAGCAGTACTTC.

V usage is TRBV4-1 and J usage is TRBJ1-3; D perhaps matches TRBD1 (5 bases). The CDR3 is made up of 16 amino acids. V was clipped by 0 bases and J by 2 bases, with 11 bases between them. Germline values: CDR1 MGHRA, CDR2 YSYEKL. DNA of the CDR3: TGCGCCAGCAGCCAAGATTTTTCCAGGGCTGGAAACACCATATATTTT. Protein sequence: CASSQDFSRAGNTIYF.

The J gene is TRBJ2-7, the V gene TRBV5-1; a weak D match, TRBD2 (5 bases). Trimming shortened V by 5 bases and J by 2 bases, and 11 bases separated the two germline ends. The CDR3 is 13 amino acids. Per germline, CDR1 SGHRS and CDR2 YFSETQ. In DNA form, the CDR3 reads TGCGCCAGCAGGAGGGAGAGCGCCTACGAGCAGTACTTC. Amino acids: CASRRESAYEQYF.

The rearrangement uses TRBV5-5 and TRBJ1-5, with TRBD1 as a possible D gene (5 bases). Germline-derived CDR1 and CDR2 are SGHKS and YYEKEE (reference sequence). The CDR3 has 14 residues. V shed 2 bases and J shed 3 bases, with 9 bases lying between them. For the CDR3, the DNA is TGTGCCAGCAGCTTAGGGGTTTCCAATCAGCCCCAGCATTTT. This sequence encodes CASSLGVSNQPQHF.

The chain joins TRBV19 to TRBJ2-5, with D possibly being TRBD2 (5 bases). This CDR3 contains 13 residues. Germline V CDR1 and CDR2: LNHDA, SQIVND (reference sequence). The V end lost 4 bases, the J end lost 9 bases, and 15 bases lay between the germline ends. DNA of the CDR3: TGTGCCAGTAGTACGTTGGGGAGTGGGGCCCAGTACTTC. Amino acid sequence: CASSTLGSGAQYF.

The chain joins TRBV27 to TRBJ1-2, with D perhaps matching TRBD1 (6 bases). Germline CDR1 reads MNHEY; CDR2 reads SMNVEV (reference sequence). The CDR3 runs 15 residues. Trimming stripped 5 bases from V and 2 bases from J, with 15 bases between. DNA of the CDR3: TGTGCCAGCAGTCAAGGGACAATTGGGAACTATGGCTACACCTTC. Residues: CASSQGTIGNYGYTF.

The chain is built from TRBV5-1 and TRBJ1-1, with D possibly being TRBD1 (5 bases). CDR1 and CDR2 from the germline V gene are SGHRS and YFSETQ. With 4 bases removed from V and 1 base from J, the gap between germline ends came to 14 bases. The CDR3 length is 15 residues. CDR3 coding DNA: TGCGCCAGCAGCCTGGGCGACGACAGGAACACTGAAGCTTTCTTT. Translation gives CASSLGDDRNTEAFF.

V and J are TRBV6-1 and TRBJ1-5; weak D call: TRBD1 (6 bases). Germline V gene lookup returns CDR1 MNHNS and CDR2 SASEGT. The CDR3 is 15 amino acids. V was shortened by 6 bases and J by 4 bases, with 16 bases between the two germline ends. CDR3 in DNA: TGTGCCAGCAGGGAGTCCCGGGACACTAATCAGCCCCAGCATTTT. It encodes CASRESRDTNQPQHF.

The chain joins TRBV18 to TRBJ2-7; TRBD1 matches at 10 bases. The germline CDR1 and CDR2 sequences are KGHSH and LQKENI. The V and J ends lost 4 bases and 5 bases, in that order; junction bases with no gene match: 11. CDR3 length: 16 residues. The CDR3 nucleotides read TGTGCCAGCTCACGACGTGGACAGGGGGGGAGCGACGAGCAGTACTTC. Translated, it gives CASSRRGQGGSDEQYF.

The chain links TRBV5-6 to TRBJ1-4; D unresolved. Trimming cost V 0 bases and J 8 bases, with 8 bases left between them. The CDR3 length is 13 residues. Germline CDR1 SGHDT, CDR2 YYEEEE. In nucleotides, the CDR3 is TGTGCCAGCAGCTTGGCGACTTGGGAAAAACTGTTTTTT. Encoded protein: CASSLATWEKLFF. Using reference TRBV5-6 and TRBJ1-4 for the parts outside the CDR3, the full variable domain is DAGVTQSPTHLIKTRGQQVTLRCSPKSGHDTVSWYQQALGQGPQFIFQYYEEEERQRGNFPDRFSGHQFPNYSSELNVNALLLGDSALYLCASSLATWEKLFFGSGTQLSVL.

This chain uses TRBV6-5 with TRBJ1-4; 11 positions agree with TRBD1. With V trimmed by 4 bases and J by 8 bases, 3 bases remained unmatched. From germline, CDR1 is MNHEY and CDR2 SVGAGI. CDR3 length equals 14 residues. The CDR3 bases are TGTGCCAGCAGTTGGGGACAGGGGGGGGAAAAACTGTTTTTT. Protein sequence: CASSWGQGGEKLFF.

This sequence joins TRBV4-1 and TRBJ2-7, with 16 nucleotides matching TRBD2. Per germline, CDR1 MGHRA and CDR2 YSYEKL. The junction had 2 bases not matched to a gene; V was cut back by 4 bases and J by 2 bases. There are 16 residues in the CDR3. CDR3 in amino acids: CASSRGTSGGAYEQYF. The CDR3 nucleotides read TGCGCCAGCAGCCGAGGGACTAGCGGGGGGGCCTACGAGCAGTACTTC.

The chain employs TRBV4-3 and TRBJ2-7; D is uncertain. Germline V lookup: CDR1 LGHNA, CDR2 YSLEER. Trimming left V 1 base short and J 6 bases short, with 10 bases between. The CDR3 totals 13 residues. For the CDR3, the DNA is TGCGCCAGCAGCCAAGTCGGGTCTATCGAGCAGTACTTC. Protein product: CASSQVGSIEQYF.